This T cell receptor (beta chain) originates from a study of cytotoxic CD8 clonotypes in ibrutinib-treated CLL. Study information: Average yields of 255,043 productive templates and 80,000 to 95,000 productive rearrangements characterized the samples.

The germline V gene has CDR1 GTSNPN and CDR2 SVGIG (reference sequence). V gave up 3 bases and J gave up 4 bases, with 16 bases separating them. This CDR3 has 15 amino acids. Target depth was 1 in 200,000 to 1 in 1 million T cells, about 10x per clonotype. Generated by immunoSEQ multiplex PCR, the TCRdb table keeps only in-frame clones and is missing some. The table shows 150,000 or so clones, with about 84% occurring only once. The chain links TRBV30 to TRBJ1-5, with D perhaps TRBD1 (5 bases). The sequence was obtained from a human donor with chronic lymphocytic leukemia. The sample consisted of PBMCs, taken after 24 months of ibrutinib treatment. This chain's CDR3 is CAWSGDLIGNQPQHF. The CDR3 nucleotides are TGTGCCTGGAGCGGGGACTTAATTGGGAATCAGCCCCAGCATTTT.